Below, 14 T cell receptor beta chains from the same sample are listed, as sequenced in a study of cytomegalovirus exposure and HLA in healthy donors. Generated by immunoSEQ multiplex PCR, the TCRdb table keeps only in-frame clones and is missing some. The data contain 82,000 or so clones, 85% to 95% of them singletons. Sequences were obtained from PBMCs. These receptors were obtained from a man between 18 and 29 years old in good health and CMV-seronegative.

The rearrangement links TRBV11-2 to TRBJ1-1; maybe TRBD1 (5 bases). CDR3 length: 15 residues. The germline CDR1 and CDR2 sequences are SGHAT and FQNNGV. The V end was cut by 0 bases, the J end by 4 bases, with 12 bases between. CDR3 sequence reads: CASSLDQGRVTEAFF. CDR3 in DNA: TGTGCCAGCAGCTTAGATCAGGGTCGGGTCACTGAAGCTTTCTTT.

The chain combines TRBV15 with TRBJ2-6; TRBD2 might be the D (5 bases). V lost 1 base and J lost 4, with 8 bases in between. This CDR3 has 15 amino acids. Germline CDR1 reads LNHNV; CDR2 reads YYDKDF (reference sequence). The chain's CDR3 is CATSRGGSGANVLTF. The DNA for the CDR3 is TGTGCCACCAGCAGAGGAGGGTCAGGGGCCAACGTCCTGACTTTC.

This chain links TRBV7-9 with TRBJ2-3; 9 nucleotides line up with TRBD2. Germline lookup yields CDR1 SEHNR and CDR2 FQNEAQ (reference sequence). J gave up 5 bases and V 1 base, and 7 bases lay outside the gene matches. The CDR3 consists of 16 residues. The CDR3 coding sequence is TGTGCCAGCAGCTTAGAACGCGGGGGGGCGAGAGATACGCAGTATTTT. Protein: CASSLERGGARDTQYF.

The genes are TRBV30 and TRBJ1-2; weak D call: TRBD1 (6 bases). The germline V and J ends were trimmed by 4 bases and 4 bases, with 16 bases remaining between them. The CDR3 covers 14 residues. The germline gives CDR1 GTSNPN, CDR2 SVGIG (reference sequence). The chain's CDR3 is CAWTRNRVVYGYTF. The CDR3 region has the DNA TGTGCCTGGACAAGGAACAGGGTGGTCTATGGCTACACCTTC.

This clone has only one observation. The CDR3: CASSEKRGSGTEAFF. The CDR3 DNA follows: TGTGCCAGCAGTGAAAAACGGGGATCGGGCACTGAAGCTTTCTTT. V is TRBV25-1 and J is TRBJ1-1; D not resolved. Deletions cut 2 bases from V and 4 bases from J, with 14 bases between. Per the germline V gene, CDR1 is MGHDK and CDR2 is SYGVNS. CDR3 length: 15 residues.

The chain recombines TRBV4-2 with TRBJ2-7; 11 bases are a match to TRBD1. Germline V gene data show CDR1 as LGHNA and CDR2 as YNFKEQ. The CDR3 contains 15 residues. V was clipped by 6 bases and J by 3 bases; unmatched bases: 7. The CDR3 sequence: CASSISGTGGYEQYF. In nucleotides, the CDR3 is TGTGCCAGCAGTATATCCGGGACAGGGGGCTACGAGCAGTACTTC.

The gene calls are TRBV5-1 and TRBJ2-1; 8 bases map to TRBD2. Germline CDR1 and CDR2: SGHRS and YFSETQ. V gave up 3 bases and J gave up 7 bases; unmatched junction bases: 15. This CDR3 contains 17 residues. The CDR3 bases are TGCGCCAGCAGCTCTCAAACCCCGGGACTAGGTTTAAATGAGCAGTTCTTC. This sequence encodes CASSSQTPGLGLNEQFF.

The chain joins TRBV5-1 to TRBJ2-5, with 10 bases fitting TRBD2. CDR3 size: 17 residues. The J segment lost 4 bases and the V segment lost 1 base, leaving 10 bases of the junction unmatched. Germline CDR1 reads SGHRS; CDR2 reads YFSETQ. CDR3 coding DNA: TGCGCCAGCAGCTTGTCACTAGCGGGGATAGGAGTAGAGACCCAGTACTTC. It yields the protein CASSLSLAGIGVETQYF.

The CDR3, as DNA: TGCAGTGCTGGGGCCAAGGGGGAGCTGTTTTTT. It codes for CSAGAKGELFF. The rearrangement joins TRBV20-1 to TRBJ2-2, with D possibly being TRBD1 (5 bases). Germline V gene data show CDR1 as DFQATT and CDR2 as SNEGSKA (reference sequence). The CDR3 is made up of 11 amino acids. The V and J ends lost 5 bases and 8 bases respectively, with 9 bases between them.

This chain connects TRBV5-8 to TRBJ2-6, with 7 nucleotides matching TRBD1. CDR1 SGHTS and CDR2 YDEGEE come from the germline V gene. This CDR3 contains 15 residues. The J segment lost 4 bases and the V segment lost 5 bases, leaving 6 bases of the junction unmatched. CDR3 nucleotide sequence: TGTGCCAGCAGTCTTACAGGGGCCGGGGCCAACGTCCTGACTTTC. Protein sequence: CASSLTGAGANVLTF.

Only one count was recorded for this clone. The genes are TRBV5-5 and TRBJ1-4, with 10 bases fitting TRBD1. The CDR3 contains 16 residues. Germline CDR1 is SGHKS and CDR2 is YYEKEE (reference sequence). Trimming removed 4 bases from V and 8 bases from J; junction bases left unmatched: 11. The CDR3 here is CASSRQGQGLREKLFF. CDR3 DNA sequence: TGTGCCAGCAGCAGACAGGGACAGGGGTTAAGGGAAAAACTGTTTTTT.

This clone was seen once. This chain joins TRBV25-1 and TRBJ1-2; 7 bases are shared with TRBD1. The V gene's germline CDR1 is MGHDK and CDR2 SYGVNS. This CDR3 has 13 amino acids. Losses at the gene ends were 3 bases for V and 8 bases for J; bases not matched to a gene: 6. The CDR3 sequence is CASSEGQSWGYTF. In DNA form, the CDR3 reads TGTGCCAGCAGTGAGGGACAGTCTTGGGGCTACACCTTC.

The gene calls are TRBV5-4 and TRBJ2-1; a weak D match, TRBD2 (6 bases). The V gene's germline CDR1 is SGHNT and CDR2 YYREEE (reference sequence). CDR3 length: 14 residues. Trimming took off 4 bases at V and 2 bases at J, with 10 bases between the two ends. The CDR3 sequence is CASSRAGPYNEQFF. DNA of the CDR3: TGTGCCAGCAGCAGGGCGGGACCCTACAATGAGCAGTTCTTC.

J is TRBJ1-4 and V is TRBV19, with TRBD1 matching 8 bases. The CDR3 totals 13 residues. The germline V gene has CDR1 LNHDA and CDR2 SQIVND (reference sequence). Trimming took 6 bases from V and 8 from J; bases not matched to a gene: 5. CDR3 nucleotides: TGTGCCAGTAGGTGGCCAGGGGGCGAAAAACTGTTTTTT. Protein: CASRWPGGEKLFF.